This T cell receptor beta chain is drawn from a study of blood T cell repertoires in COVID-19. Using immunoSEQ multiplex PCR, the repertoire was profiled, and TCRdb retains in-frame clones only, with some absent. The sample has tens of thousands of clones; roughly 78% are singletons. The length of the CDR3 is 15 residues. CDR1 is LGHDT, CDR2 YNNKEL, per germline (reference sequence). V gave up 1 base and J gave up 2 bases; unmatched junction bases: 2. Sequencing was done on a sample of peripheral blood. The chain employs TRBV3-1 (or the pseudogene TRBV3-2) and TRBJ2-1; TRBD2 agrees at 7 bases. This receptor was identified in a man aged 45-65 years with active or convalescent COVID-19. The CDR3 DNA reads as TGTGCCAGCAGCCAAGGGACTAGTACCTACAATGAGCAGTTCTTC. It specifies CASSQGTSTYNEQFF.